What follows are 25 T cell receptor beta chains derived from one specimen sequenced in a study of blood T cell repertoires in COVID-19. The method was immunoSEQ multiplex PCR; TCRdb's version includes in-frame clones alone and lacks a portion of them. The sample gives about 83,000 clones, around 87% of which show up once; around 7.8% is in the top ten. The sample taken for sequencing was peripheral blood. These receptors came from a man at least 80 years old with active or convalescent COVID-19.

The rearrangement links TRBV10-2 to TRBJ2-7; 7 nucleotides agree with TRBD2. Germline V lookup: CDR1 WSHSY, CDR2 SAAADI. V shed 11 bases and J 3 bases; nucleotides not matched to a gene: 13. The CDR3 length is 14 residues. The CDR3 coding sequence is TGCGCCGGGTGGGGGGGAAGATGGGACTACGAGCAGTACGTC. Its translation: CAGWGGRWDYEQYV.

The rearrangement uses TRBV19 and TRBJ2-2; D may be TRBD2 (5 bases). The CDR3 extends over 13 amino acids. Germline V lookup: CDR1 LNHDA, CDR2 SQIVND (reference sequence). Trimming cost V 7 bases and J 8 bases, with 14 bases left between them. CDR3 bases: TGTGCCAGTAAGGATAGCGATCCTGGGGAGCTGTTTTTT. Translation: CASKDSDPGELFF.

The gene calls are TRBV7-3 and TRBJ2-2; tentatively, D is TRBD2 (6 bases). Germline V lookup: CDR1 SGHTA, CDR2 FQGTGA. Trimming stripped 5 bases from V and 1 base from J, with 14 bases between. This CDR3 comprises 16 residues. The DNA of the CDR3 is TGTGCCAGCAGCCCTAACGGCGGGAAGAACACCGGGGAGCTGTTTTTT. As protein: CASSPNGGKNTGELFF.

The chain is built from TRBV6-5 and TRBJ2-1; 8 nucleotides match TRBD2. From germline, CDR1 is MNHEY and CDR2 SVGAGI. V shed 4 bases, J shed 5 bases, and the junction held 10 bases outside the gene matches. The CDR3 sequence is 16 residues long. In DNA form, the CDR3 reads TGTGCCAGCAGTTCATTGGGACTAGGGATCCACAATGAGCAGTTCTTC. This gives the protein CASSSLGLGIHNEQFF.

The genes are TRBV28 and TRBJ1-6; 7 bases are a match to TRBD1. Trimming took 7 bases from V and 11 from J; bases not matched to a gene: 8. CDR1 is MDHEN and CDR2 is SYDVKM in the germline V gene. This CDR3 contains 13 residues. The CDR3 sequence: CASIRDRSTPLHF. CDR3 coding DNA: TGTGCCAGCATCCGGGACAGATCTACACCCCTCCACTTT.

The chain uses TRBV11-2 and TRBJ2-3, with 7 bases aligning to TRBD1. Germline V gene lookup returns CDR1 SGHAT and CDR2 FQNNGV. V trimming: 5 bases; J trimming: 9 bases; junction bases outside the gene matches: 11. The CDR3 has 14 residues. CDR3 nucleotides: TGTGCCAGCAGCCCCGTGACAGGGTCCGTGACGCAGTATTTT. Translating it yields CASSPVTGSVTQYF.

V gene TRBV6-2 or TRBV6-3 combines with J gene TRBJ2-5; 11 nucleotides line up with TRBD1. The CDR3 contains 15 residues. The V segment lost 2 bases and the J segment 5 bases; nucleotides outside the gene matches: 4. Per germline, CDR1 MNHEY and CDR2 SVGEGT. Here the CDR3 reads CASSYGTGGWETQYF. In DNA form, the CDR3 reads TGTGCCAGCAGTTACGGGACAGGGGGGTGGGAGACCCAGTACTTC.

Remarks on this clone: Different DNA sequences within this sample yield the same CDR3. The chain couples TRBV15 to TRBJ2-5; weak D call: TRBD1 (5 bases). The germline CDR1 and CDR2 sequences are LNHNV and YYDKDF (reference sequence). This CDR3 is 14 amino acids long. The V end lost 0 bases, the J end lost 2 bases, and 7 bases lay between the germline ends. The CDR3 nucleotides read TGTGCCACCAGCAGAGATAGGGGTCAAGAGACCCAGTACTTC. Residues: CATSRDRGQETQYF.

This chain uses TRBV7-2 with TRBJ2-2, with TRBD1 as a possible D gene (6 bases). V dropped 2 bases and J dropped 0 bases, with 10 bases sitting between them. Germline assignment: CDR1 SGHTA and CDR2 FQGNSA. The CDR3 runs 16 residues. CDR3 residues: CASSLLGTSNTGELFF. CDR3 DNA sequence: TGTGCCAGCAGCTTACTCGGGACATCGAACACCGGGGAGCTGTTTTTT.

This rearrangement joins TRBV5-1 to TRBJ2-2; D ambiguous. V shed 4 bases and J shed 6 bases, with 10 bases lying between them. Germline assignment: CDR1 SGHRS and CDR2 YFSETQ. The CDR3 covers 13 residues. CDR3 in amino acids: CASSRNSAGELFF. The CDR3, as DNA: TGCGCCAGCAGCCGCAACTCTGCCGGGGAGCTGTTTTTT.

The V gene is TRBV4-1, the J gene TRBJ2-3; 7 positions agree with TRBD1. V shed 3 bases and J 3 bases; nucleotides not matched to a gene: 6. Germline V gene data show CDR1 as MGHRA and CDR2 as YSYEKL. The CDR3 extends over 15 amino acids. The CDR3: CASSQQQGYTDTQYF. The CDR3 coding sequence is TGCGCCAGCAGCCAGCAACAGGGGTATACAGATACGCAGTATTTT.

This chain uses TRBV29-1 with TRBJ2-5; 8 nucleotides line up with TRBD2. There are 15 residues in the CDR3. Per the germline V gene, CDR1 is SQVTM and CDR2 is ANQGSEA. Trimming removed 4 bases from V and 1 base from J; junction bases left unmatched: 8. The CDR3 nucleotides are TGCAGCGTTGGGGTGATAGCGGGGATCCAAGAGACCCAGTACTTC. Amino acid sequence: CSVGVIAGIQETQYF.

The chain carries TRBV6-7 and TRBJ2-7, with 8 bases fitting TRBD1. TRBV6-7 is an ORF; its function is uncertain. The CDR3 covers 19 residues. After removal of 5 bases from V and 3 bases from J, the junction contained 21 bases not matched to a gene. In DNA form, the CDR3 reads TGTGCCAGCAGTCCCGCGGACAGGGTGGGGTCAATAGGGAACTACGAGCAGTACGTC. Its protein product is CASSPADRVGSIGNYEQYV.

The chain employs TRBV29-1 and TRBJ1-4; D is possibly TRBD1 (5 bases). The CDR3 spans 13 residues. CDR1 and CDR2 from the germline V gene are SQVTM and ANQGSEA. The germline V and J ends were trimmed by 1 base and 8 bases, with 11 bases remaining between them. As DNA, the CDR3 is TGCAGCGTTGAAGGGAGGGCAGGGGAAAAACTGTTTTTT. Residues: CSVEGRAGEKLFF.

This clone was detected once. The chain has TRBV3-1 (or the pseudogene TRBV3-2) and TRBJ1-5; 8 bases line up with TRBD1. The CDR3 totals 17 residues. J gave up 5 bases and V 0 bases, and 9 bases lay outside the gene matches. Germline V lookup: CDR1 LGHDT, CDR2 YNNKEL (reference sequence). For the CDR3, the DNA is TGTGCCAGCAGCCAAGATCCCCTTGCAGGGGGCGATCAGCCCCAGCATTTT. Residues: CASSQDPLAGGDQPQHF.

The chain is built from TRBV9 and TRBJ1-6, with 9 bases aligning to TRBD1. V was pared by 4 bases and J by 9 bases, with 11 bases of the junction left unmatched. From germline, CDR1 is SGDLS and CDR2 YYNGEE. The CDR3 is made up of 16 amino acids. The chain's CDR3 is CASSKQGAVPSSPLHF. The CDR3 DNA is TGTGCCAGCAGCAAACAGGGGGCAGTTCCAAGTTCACCCCTCCACTTT.

J is TRBJ2-7 and V is TRBV28; D is perhaps TRBD2 (6 bases). Germline V lookup: CDR1 MDHEN, CDR2 SYDVKM. The V and J ends lost 6 bases and 0 bases respectively, with 18 bases between them. This CDR3 region has 16 residues. CDR3 residues: CASSRRGGAGSYEQYV. In nucleotides, the CDR3 is TGTGCCAGCAGCCGACGGGGCGGGGCGGGCTCCTACGAGCAGTACGTC.

The chain is built from TRBV2 and TRBJ1-1; D perhaps matches TRBD1 (6 bases). V was clipped by 7 bases and J by 10 bases, with 19 bases between them. The CDR3 runs to 13 residues. Germline CDR1 and CDR2: SNHLY and FYNNEI. Written as DNA, the CDR3 is TGTGCCAGCACGGACCCTTGGGACAACCGAGCTTTCTTT. It codes for CASTDPWDNRAFF.

The genes are TRBV19 and TRBJ1-1; 7 nucleotides line up with TRBD1. Trimming removed 5 bases from V and 2 bases from J; junction bases left unmatched: 14. Germline CDR1 is LNHDA and CDR2 is SQIVND (reference sequence). CDR3 length equals 17 residues. The CDR3 nucleotides read TGTGCCAGTAGTCAAAAGGGGACAGTACTCATTAACACTGAAGCTTTCTTT. It specifies CASSQKGTVLINTEAFF.

This clone was detected only once. The rearrangement uses TRBV3-1 (or the pseudogene TRBV3-2) and TRBJ2-2, with TRBD2 matching over 7 bases. Germline V gene data show CDR1 as LGHDT and CDR2 as YNNKEL (reference sequence). CDR3 length: 14 residues. After removal of 2 bases from V and 7 bases from J, the junction contained 4 bases not matched to a gene. The CDR3 region is CASSQSVAGGELFF. In nucleotides, the CDR3 is TGTGCCAGCAGCCAATCCGTAGCGGGCGGGGAGCTGTTTTTT.

V gene TRBV6-6 combines with J gene TRBJ2-6; the D gene is possibly TRBD1 (7 bases). V was pared by 5 bases and J by 2 bases, with 13 bases between. Germline assignment: CDR1 MNHNY and CDR2 SVGAGI (reference sequence). The CDR3 is made up of 16 amino acids. CDR3 DNA: TGTGCCAGCAGTCCTACAGGGGAGGCTGGGGCCAACGTCCTGACTTTC. Residues: CASSPTGEAGANVLTF.

The CDR3 reads CASSREGQSNEQFF. CDR3 nucleotide sequence: TGTGCCAGCAGTCGGGAGGGCCAGAGCAATGAGCAGTTCTTC. The V call is TRBV2, the J call TRBJ2-1; 8 bases align to TRBD2. The CDR3 consists of 14 residues. CDR1 is SNHLY and CDR2 is FYNNEI in the germline V gene. V lost 5 bases and J lost 6; bases outside the gene matches: 6.

This chain uses TRBV28 with TRBJ1-2, with D perhaps TRBD1 (6 bases). V lost 8 bases and J lost 3, with 19 bases in between. Germline CDR1 is MDHEN and CDR2 is SYDVKM. This CDR3 comprises 15 residues. The CDR3: CASCPLTGGHYGYTF. CDR3 bases: TGTGCCAGCTGCCCCTTGACCGGGGGGCACTATGGCTACACCTTC.

The chain combines TRBV12-3 or TRBV12-4 with TRBJ2-7, with a possible D match to TRBD2 (5 bases). V was trimmed by 1 base and J by 6 bases, leaving 10 bases between them. There are 13 residues in the CDR3. The CDR3 nucleotides are TGTGCCAGCAGTTTAGTAGAGGGTACCGAGCAGTACGTC. Translating gives CASSLVEGTEQYV.

Here the CDR3 DNA reads TGTGCCAGCAGCCTGGGGGGGGCAAGTCGCAATCAGCCCCAGCATTTT. It yields the protein CASSLGGASRNQPQHF. The chain uses TRBV7-2 and TRBJ1-5, with TRBD1 as a possible D gene (6 bases). The CDR3 spans 16 residues. Germline V gives CDR1 SGHTA, CDR2 FQGNSA. Trimming took off 5 bases at V and 2 bases at J, with 16 bases between the two ends.